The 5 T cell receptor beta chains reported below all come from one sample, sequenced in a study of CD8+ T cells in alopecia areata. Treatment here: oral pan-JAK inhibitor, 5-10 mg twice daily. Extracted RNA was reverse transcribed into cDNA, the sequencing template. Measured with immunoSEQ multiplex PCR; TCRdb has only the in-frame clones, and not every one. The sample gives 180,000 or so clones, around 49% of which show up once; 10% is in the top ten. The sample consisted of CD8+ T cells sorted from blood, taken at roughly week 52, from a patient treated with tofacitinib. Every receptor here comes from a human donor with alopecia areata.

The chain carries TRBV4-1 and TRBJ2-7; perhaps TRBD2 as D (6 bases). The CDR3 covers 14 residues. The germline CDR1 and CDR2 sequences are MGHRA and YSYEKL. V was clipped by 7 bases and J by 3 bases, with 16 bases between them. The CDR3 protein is CASTPGAGNYEQYF. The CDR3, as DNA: TGCGCCAGCACCCCCGGCGCGGGGAACTACGAGCAGTACTTC.

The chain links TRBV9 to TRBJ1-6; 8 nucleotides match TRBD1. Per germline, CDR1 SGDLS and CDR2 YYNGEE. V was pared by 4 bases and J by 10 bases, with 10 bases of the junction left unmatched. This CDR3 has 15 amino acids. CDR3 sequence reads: CASSHRTGTGSPLHF. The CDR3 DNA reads TGTGCCAGCAGCCATAGGACAGGGACGGGGTCACCCCTCCACTTT.

The chain's CDR3 is CASSTTSGGSYEQYF. CDR3 bases: TGTGCCAGCAGCACAACTAGCGGGGGATCCTACGAGCAGTACTTC. V gene TRBV11-2 combines with J gene TRBJ2-7; 11 nucleotides match TRBD2. With V trimmed by 5 bases and J by 1 base, 4 bases remained unmatched. Germline V gene lookup returns CDR1 SGHAT and CDR2 FQNNGV. This CDR3 is built from 15 residues.

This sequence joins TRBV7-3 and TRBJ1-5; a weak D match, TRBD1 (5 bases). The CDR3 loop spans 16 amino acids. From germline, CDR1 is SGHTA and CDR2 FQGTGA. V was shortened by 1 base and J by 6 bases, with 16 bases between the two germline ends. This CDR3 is CASSLKDTHPSQPQHF. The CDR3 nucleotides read TGTGCCAGCAGCTTAAAGGACACCCACCCCAGTCAGCCCCAGCATTTT. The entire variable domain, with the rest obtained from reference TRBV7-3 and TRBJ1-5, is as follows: GAGVSQTPSNKVTEKGKYVELRCDPISGHTALYWYRQSLGQGPEFLIYFQGTGAADDSGLPNDRFFAVRPEGSVSTLKIQRTERGDSAVYLCASSLKDTHPSQPQHFGDGTRLSIL.

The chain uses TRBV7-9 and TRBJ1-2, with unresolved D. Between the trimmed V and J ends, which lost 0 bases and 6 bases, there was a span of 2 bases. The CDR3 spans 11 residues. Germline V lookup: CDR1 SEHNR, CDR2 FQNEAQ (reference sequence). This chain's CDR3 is CASSLADGYTF. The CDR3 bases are TGTGCCAGCAGCTTAGCCGATGGCTACACCTTC.